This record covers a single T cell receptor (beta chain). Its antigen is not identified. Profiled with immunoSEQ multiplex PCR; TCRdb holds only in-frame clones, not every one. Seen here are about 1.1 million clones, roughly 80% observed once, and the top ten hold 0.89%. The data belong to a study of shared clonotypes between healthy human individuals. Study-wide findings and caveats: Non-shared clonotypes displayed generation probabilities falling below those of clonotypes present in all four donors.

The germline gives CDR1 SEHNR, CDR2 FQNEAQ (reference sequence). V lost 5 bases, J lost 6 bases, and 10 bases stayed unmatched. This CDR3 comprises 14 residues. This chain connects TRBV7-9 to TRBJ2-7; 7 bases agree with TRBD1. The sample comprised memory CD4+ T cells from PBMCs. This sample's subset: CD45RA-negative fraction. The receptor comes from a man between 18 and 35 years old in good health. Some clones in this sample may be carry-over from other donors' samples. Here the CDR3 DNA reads TGTGCCAGCAGCCTTACAGGGGCAGAATCCGAGCAGTACTTC. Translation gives CASSLTGAESEQYF.